This entry describes one T cell receptor (beta chain). The sample holds one count of this clonotype. There is no known antigen for this receptor. Per-base quality was not reported, and no clone a single base away is much larger than it. The sample comes from a study of post-analysis software for immune sequencing data (dated by TCRdb to the mid-2010s). Some background on the complete study: Relapsing-remitting, secondary progressive and progressive-relapsing multiple sclerosis were recorded as disease courses, and subtype annotation was lacking for some patients. The patient repertoires were set against 10 or so previously published healthy control repertoires from donors whose ages ranged from about 6 to 25 years. A subset of samples was prepared in parallel using single-end sample barcoding, then pooled and co-amplified after Illumina adapter ligation. What the study reported, not specific to this receptor: Strong co-clustering of samples prepared in the same batch was shown by direct clustering with F measure, prompting a batch-effect correction. The control group was slightly older than the multiple sclerosis patient group. A few TRBV segments, including TRBV5-6, TRBV5-1 and TRBV20-1, were significantly more frequent in patients than controls. Compared with controls, multiple sclerosis patients had significantly lower normalized Chao1 diversity, a finding suggesting substantial peripheral T-cell clonal expansion.

According to the germline V gene, CDR1 reads SGHRS and CDR2 reads YFSETQ. The CDR3 numbers 20 residues from cysteine through phenylalanine. The only DNA kept is the CDR3, 60 bases in frame from the first base. V loses 0 bases of germline sequence and J loses 0 bases, and the interval between the two ends is 23 bases. The library came from PCR. The instrument given in TCRdb is Illumina HiSeq 2500. To reduce PCR and sequencing biases, unique molecular identifiers were built into the TCR beta cDNA libraries. Per 1 to 10 million input T cells, approximately 500,000 cDNA molecules were obtained, such that each molecule approximated one T cell. Patient libraries were prepared and sequenced with the same protocol used for the earlier healthy control dataset. Samples belonging to the same batch were prepared together, multiplexed and sequenced on a shared HiSeq lane. In the paper's pipeline: Raw barcoded reads were processed with MIGEC, and single-read molecular identifier groups were discarded before consensus assembly and CDR3 extraction. Clonotype tables were post-analysed with VDJtools, and diversity was normalized by down-sampling all datasets to the smallest sample size. To correct batch-related cross-sample contamination, repertoire overlap clustering matched CDR3 amino acid sequences but not nucleotide sequences. The public reads were reanalyzed by TCRdb: fastp trimming at Q25, MiXCR alignment, in-frame beta chains only. Every entry covers one CDR3 protein and lists the most common genes and DNA from its rows. The V and J calls were not made by the authors but by TCRdb's processing. Within this sample are 600,000 to 750,000 distinct CDR3 sequences, with around 60% of them counted one time only. Approximately 10% of the sample goes to the ten largest clones.

To demonstrate the VDJtools post-analysis software, the study profiled TCR beta repertoires from the peripheral blood of about 13 young patients with multiple sclerosis. The patients with multiple sclerosis were children and adolescents between about 6 and 17 years of age. This receptor chain uses TRBV5-1 and TRBJ2-3; the D gene assignment is ambiguous. Sequenced sample: blood. This TCR came from a girl aged 2-10 years with multiple sclerosis. The DNA sequence is as follows: TGCGCCAGCAGCTTGGAATCGCGGAAGGCAGCCTACTCTAGCACAGATACGCAGTATTTT. Its coded protein is CASSLESRKAAYSSTDTQYF.